The 29 T cell receptor beta chains below all came from one sample that was sequenced in a study of T-cell reconstitution after alpha-beta-depleted transplantation in children. A library of TCRbeta sequences, prepared with unique molecular identifiers, was generated. TCRdb re-analysed the PCR reads in MiXCR, keeping a single row per CDR3 protein. Here the sample spans roughly 45,000 distinct CDR3 sequences, 7.5% to 10% being singletons. Sequenced here: PBMCs, mostly from graft donor cells, sampled 60 days after TCRalphabeta/CD19-depleted stem cell transplant. The source of these receptors is a male patient aged 2-9 years who had a stem cell transplant for chronic granulomatous disease, so the T cells may come from the graft donor.

By share, this clonotype counts as medium-sized. CDR3 sequence: CASSEKGTVSYNEQFF. As DNA, the CDR3 is TGTGCCAGCAGCGAAAAAGGGACTGTTTCCTACAATGAGCAGTTCTTC. This chain joins TRBV7-3 and TRBJ2-1; D might be TRBD2 (6 bases). Germline CDR1 and CDR2: SGHTA and FQGTGA. With 5 bases removed from V and 1 base from J, the gap between germline ends came to 15 bases. CDR3 length equals 16 residues. Using reference TRBV7-3 and TRBJ2-1 for the parts outside the CDR3, the full variable domain is GAGVSQTPSNKVTEKGKYVELRCDPISGHTALYWYRQSLGQGPEFLIYFQGTGAADDSGLPNDRFFAVRPEGSVSTLKIQRTERGDSAVYLCASSEKGTVSYNEQFFGPGTRLTVL.

The V call is TRBV5-4, the J call TRBJ2-5; no clear D. V lost 3 bases and J 2 bases, leaving 11 bases between the germline ends. The germline gives CDR1 SGHNT, CDR2 YYREEE (reference sequence). This CDR3 has 14 amino acids. CDR3 residues: CASSSHRAQETQYF. CDR3 nucleotide sequence: TGTGCCAGCAGCTCCCACCGGGCTCAAGAGACCCAGTACTTC.

Many counts were recorded for this clonotype. The V call is TRBV7-8, the J call TRBJ2-7; the match to TRBD1 covers 10 bases. Per germline, CDR1 SGHVS and CDR2 FQNEAQ. CDR3 length equals 15 residues. V gave up 3 bases and J gave up 0 bases; unmatched junction bases: 2. CDR3 sequence reads: CASSFRQGASYEQYF. CDR3 DNA sequence: TGTGCCAGCAGCTTCAGACAGGGGGCCTCCTACGAGCAGTACTTC.

This clonotype has a count of ten or more. The chain couples TRBV29-1 to TRBJ1-6; D is undetermined. V lost 3 bases and J lost 5, with 17 bases in between. The CDR3 length is 16 residues. Germline CDR1 reads SQVTM; CDR2 reads ANQGSEA. The DNA for the CDR3 is TGCAGCGTTGACGGATCTTATGGGCTGAATAATTCACCCCTCCACTTT. Translating gives CSVDGSYGLNNSPLHF.

This clonotype was detected a few times. The V gene is TRBV5-5, the J gene TRBJ1-1; D is unresolved. The germline V gene encodes CDR1 SGHKS and CDR2 YYEKEE (reference sequence). This CDR3 region has 13 residues. V was clipped by 2 bases and J by 1 base, with 6 bases between them. In nucleotides, the CDR3 is TGTGCCAGCAGCTTACCAGGGAACACTGAAGCTTTCTTT. Translated, it gives CASSLPGNTEAFF.

This clonotype occurred many times. The chain carries TRBV5-1 and TRBJ2-7; maybe TRBD2 (7 bases). The germline V and J ends were trimmed by 5 bases and 1 base, with 16 bases remaining between them. The CDR3 runs 15 residues. Germline assignment: CDR1 SGHRS and CDR2 YFSETQ. In DNA, the CDR3 is TGCGCCAGCAGTCCTGGGCGGGGGCAGTCCTACGAGCAGTACTTC. Protein product: CASSPGRGQSYEQYF.

This clonotype was seen many times. The rearrangement uses TRBV28 and TRBJ2-1; possible D gene TRBD2, 5 bases. Trimming cost V 7 bases and J 10 bases, with 11 bases left between them. Germline CDR1 MDHEN, CDR2 SYDVKM. There are 11 residues in the CDR3. For the CDR3, the DNA is TGTGCCAGCATCCACCGAGGGGAGCAGTTCTTC. Residues: CASIHRGEQFF.

This clonotype ranks as large. This chain uses TRBV6-2 or TRBV6-3 with TRBJ1-5, with D unresolved. CDR3 size: 15 residues. Germline loops: CDR1 MNHEY, CDR2 SVGEGT. V lost 1 base to trimming and J lost 2 bases, with 9 bases between them. For the CDR3, the DNA is TGTGCCAGCAGTTACTGGGGAAATGGCAATCAGCCCCAGCATTTT. As protein: CASSYWGNGNQPQHF.

This clonotype has a count of ten or more. The chain combines TRBV5-1 with TRBJ2-1; D is undetermined. CDR1 SGHRS and CDR2 YFSETQ come from the germline V gene. The germline V and J ends were trimmed by 0 bases and 3 bases, with 7 bases remaining between them. This CDR3 has 14 residues. CDR3 bases: TGCGCCAGCAGCTTGGCCGCGAACTACAATGAGCAGTTCTTC. This encodes CASSLAANYNEQFF.

This clonotype was recorded many times. One end of the junction does not line up with germline, which may come from a read error. CDR3 sequence (DNA): TGTGCCAGCAGTTTCGCCCCCTTCCCGGGACAGGGGACTAGCGGGAGTTCCTCCAACAATGAGCAGTTCTTC. It translates to CASSFAPFPGQGTSGSSSNNEQFF. The gene calls are TRBV27 and TRBJ2-1; 14 bases are a match to TRBD2. In germline, CDR1 is MNHEY, CDR2 SMNVEV (reference sequence). The CDR3 has 24 amino acids.

There are many counts of this clonotype. The rearrangement uses TRBV28 and TRBJ2-7, with a weak D call TRBD2 (5 bases). V lost 7 bases and J lost 0, with 16 bases in between. The V gene's germline CDR1 is MDHEN and CDR2 SYDVKM. The length of the CDR3 is 15 residues. CDR3 DNA sequence: TGTGCCAGCACCTACCCTGCGGGCGCCTCCTACGAGCAGTACTTC. Residues: CASTYPAGASYEQYF.

The table lists this clonotype with many counts. The chain recombines TRBV5-1 with TRBJ1-2; D is possibly TRBD1 (6 bases). Germline-derived CDR1 and CDR2 are SGHRS and YFSETQ. This CDR3 region has 13 residues. V lost 4 bases, J lost 3 bases, and 10 bases lay in between. The DNA of the CDR3 is TGCGCCAGCAGCCTACAGGGTGACTATGGCTACACCTTC. As protein: CASSLQGDYGYTF.

This clonotype has ten or more counts. The gene calls are TRBV20-1 and TRBJ2-5; perhaps TRBD2 as D (5 bases). The CDR3 totals 12 residues. The V gene lost 3 bases and the J gene lost 5 bases, with 10 bases spanning the gap. The germline gives CDR1 DFQATT, CDR2 SNEGSKA (reference sequence). Here the CDR3 DNA reads TGCAGTGCTAGGGGGAGTCGGGAGACCCAGTACTTC. Translation gives CSARGSRETQYF.

The chain has TRBV27 and TRBJ2-5; 8 nucleotides match TRBD2. Germline CDR1 reads MNHEY; CDR2 reads SMNVEV (reference sequence). With 3 bases clipped from V and 5 bases from J, the junction kept 5 bases outside the gene matches. The CDR3 has 14 amino acids. The CDR3 DNA reads as TGTGCCAGCAGTTTTTGGACTAGCATGGAGACCCAGTACTTC. As protein: CASSFWTSMETQYF.

This clonotype has just a few counts. The CDR3 nucleotides are TGTGCCAGCAGCCAACTTCGAGCCGTAACGAATGAGCAGTTCTTC. This gives the protein CASSQLRAVTNEQFF. The chain is built from TRBV14 and TRBJ2-1; D unresolved. Between the trimmed V and J ends, which lost 2 bases and 7 bases, there was a span of 15 bases. This CDR3 has 15 amino acids. Germline CDR1 SGHDN, CDR2 FVKESK.

By share, this clonotype counts as medium-sized. The chain employs TRBV2 and TRBJ2-7; a weak D match, TRBD1 (5 bases). V was clipped by 3 bases and J by 4 bases, with 16 bases between them. This CDR3 is built from 15 residues. CDR1 and CDR2 from the germline V gene are SNHLY and FYNNEI. CDR3 loop: CASSESPGLGYEQYF. The CDR3 DNA follows: TGTGCCAGCAGTGAGTCTCCAGGGTTGGGATACGAGCAGTACTTC.

The chain has TRBV6-5 and TRBJ2-7, with D possibly TRBD2 on 6 matching bases. Germline V gene lookup returns CDR1 MNHEY and CDR2 SVGAGI. The CDR3 spans 14 residues. V lost 4 bases and J lost 5, with 15 bases in between. DNA for the CDR3: TGTGCCAGCAGTTCAGGAGGCGGGGCTGACGAGCAGTACTTC. This gives the protein CASSSGGGADEQYF.

About this clonotype itself: A much larger clone lies a single base off, so this may be a read error. This chain connects TRBV11-2 to TRBJ2-7; TRBD2 agrees at 12 bases. Germline loops: CDR1 SGHAT, CDR2 FQNNGV. The length of the CDR3 is 16 residues. The CDR3 reads CASSLALAGGSHEQSF. The CDR3 nucleotides are TGTGCCAGCAGCTTAGCCCTAGCGGGAGGGTCCCACGAGCAGTCCTTC.

The chain couples TRBV30 to TRBJ1-5; D not certain. Germline V CDR1 and CDR2: GTSNPN, SVGIG (reference sequence). This CDR3 spans 13 amino acids. V lost 2 bases and J lost 3, with 8 bases in between. The CDR3 protein is CAWSRQANQPQHF. CDR3 DNA sequence: TGTGCCTGGAGTAGGCAGGCCAATCAGCCCCAGCATTTT.

This clonotype was detected many times. The gene calls are TRBV27 and TRBJ2-7; maybe TRBD2 (6 bases). The V gene's germline CDR1 is MNHEY and CDR2 SMNVEV (reference sequence). The CDR3 totals 14 residues. V gave up 5 bases and J gave up 3 bases, with 14 bases separating them. For the CDR3, the DNA is TGTGCCAGCAGTCCAGGAGGGGCGGGCTACGAGCAGTACTTC. The encoded protein is CASSPGGAGYEQYF.

This clonotype appeared many times. The chain couples TRBV3-1 to TRBJ2-2; TRBD2 agrees at 8 bases. Germline V lookup: CDR1 LGHDT, CDR2 YNNKEL (reference sequence). Trimming cost V 5 bases and J 7 bases; bases outside gene matches: 9. The CDR3 contains 15 residues. The CDR3 nucleotides are TGTGCCAGCAGCGCTACCGGGACTAGGGTCGGGGAGCTGTTTTTT. It is translated as CASSATGTRVGELFF.

This clonotype was seen many times. The chain uses TRBV3-1 and TRBJ1-2; D is unclear. The V gene's germline CDR1 is LGHDT and CDR2 YNNKEL (reference sequence). This CDR3 contains 12 residues. Trimming took off 0 bases at V and 4 bases at J, with 3 bases between the two ends. The CDR3 DNA follows: TGTGCCAGCAGCCAAGACTTCTATGGCTACACCTTC. This sequence encodes CASSQDFYGYTF.

This clonotype was counted a few times. A junction boundary mismatches the germline segment, possibly from a read error. The J gene is TRBJ2-7, the V gene TRBV29-1; D remains ambiguous. The CDR3 spans 17 residues. Germline CDR1 SQVTM, CDR2 ANQGSEA. The CDR3 coding sequence is TGCAGCGTACCTAGGGTGGCTTGGGCAGGCCTCAATACTACTCGGGACTTC. It is translated as CSVPRVAWAGLNTTRDF.

This clonotype was seen many times. This may stem from a read error, because a much larger clone lies one nucleotide away. J is TRBJ2-7 and V is TRBV12-3 or TRBV12-4; 8 bases map to TRBD1. This CDR3 has 18 residues. Written as DNA, the CDR3 is TGTGCCCGCAGCCCCTTGGGCGATGACAGGGGAGGAAAGTACGAGCAGTACTTC. Amino acid sequence: CARSPLGDDRGGKYEQYF.

The V and J genes are TRBV6-5 and TRBJ1-1; the match to TRBD1 covers 9 bases. The junction had 7 bases not matched to a gene; V was cut back by 0 bases and J by 5 bases. This CDR3 comprises 16 residues. CDR1 and CDR2 from the germline V gene are MNHEY and SVGAGI. The DNA of the CDR3 is TGTGCCAGCAGTTACTCCCCGGACAGGGGTGGGACTGAAGCTTTCTTT. This sequence encodes CASSYSPDRGGTEAFF.

This clonotype was detected many times. The gene calls are TRBV5-5 and TRBJ2-7; 9 bases fit TRBD1. Looked up from germline, CDR1 is SGHKS and CDR2 is YYEKEE (reference sequence). The CDR3 covers 14 residues. Unmatched junction bases numbered 9, after V lost 4 bases and J lost 7 bases. The CDR3 region is CASSPGTGTREQYF. For the CDR3, the DNA is TGTGCCAGCAGCCCAGGGACAGGGACGAGAGAGCAGTACTTC.

This clonotype came up many times. This chain uses TRBV5-4 with TRBJ2-2, with 7 bases matching TRBD1. Germline CDR1 and CDR2: SGHNT and YYREEE (reference sequence). The V gene end was trimmed by 10 bases and the J gene end by 3 bases; junction bases not matched to a gene: 12. The length of the CDR3 is 15 residues. The CDR3 DNA is TGTGCCTGCCTCTCCGGGACAGAGGACACCGGGGAGCTGTTTTTT. This encodes CACLSGTEDTGELFF.

This clonotype appeared a few times. V and J are TRBV10-1 and TRBJ2-1; D is perhaps TRBD2 (5 bases). The V end was cut by 6 bases, the J end by 5 bases, with 11 bases between. CDR3 size: 13 residues. Germline loops: CDR1 WNHNN, CDR2 SYGVQD (reference sequence). The CDR3 region has the DNA TGCGCCAGCAGCCAGGACTTTAACAATGAGCAGTTCTTC. This translates into CASSQDFNNEQFF.

This clonotype was detected ten times or more. The rearrangement links TRBV10-1 to TRBJ2-3; D not certain. V lost 3 bases and J lost 6, with 4 bases in between. The CDR3 is 11 residues long. Germline assignment: CDR1 WNHNN and CDR2 SYGVQD (reference sequence). The CDR3 sequence is CASSDRDTQYF. In nucleotides, the CDR3 is TGCGCCAGCAGTGACAGGGATACGCAGTATTTT.